This TCR beta chain was sequenced in a study of prognosis after radiotherapy for stage I lung cancer. As for the study in general: Roughly 13 men and several women, aged 53 to 84 and with a median age of 74.5 years, made up the patients. Adenocarcinoma was the tumor type in approximately twelve patients, squamous cell carcinoma in about seven. Concurrent therapy was not administered with stereotactic body radiotherapy to any patient.

This clonotype was recorded at least ten times. What it recognizes is unknown. Notes on the study in general: In patients with versus without metastases, TRBV and TRBJ gene usage reportedly differed.

The study amplified the TCR beta CDR3 region from genomic DNA. This amplification was carried out by two rounds of multiplex PCR. Used in first-round PCR were primers specific to each TRBV and TRBJ gene. TCRdb recomputed calls from the multiplex PCR reads with MiXCR, one row per CDR3 protein. The sample holds about 25,000 distinct CDR3 sequences, approximately 35% seen once. CDR1 and CDR2 (germline): LGHNT, FRNRAP. The CDR3 length is 17 residues. V lost 2 bases and J 0 bases, leaving 11 bases between the germline ends. Source: PBMCs, taken before or after stereotactic body radiation therapy (not recorded which). J is TRBJ1-6 and V is TRBV12-5; possible D gene TRBD1, 5 bases. This TCR was recovered from a donor aged 50 or older with non-small cell lung cancer. The CDR3 region is CASGLYGGSSYNSPLHF. In DNA form, the CDR3 reads TGTGCTAGTGGTTTGTACGGGGGAAGCTCCTATAATTCACCCCTCCACTTT.